The 23 T cell receptor beta chains below were found in one sample sequenced in a study of T cell responses to AZD1222 COVID-19 vaccine. Using immunoSEQ multiplex PCR, the repertoire was profiled, and TCRdb retains in-frame clones only, with some absent. The table records 100,000 to 150,000 clones, about nine tenths of them present only once. This specimen consisted of peripheral blood, obtained on day 0 of AZD1222 vaccination. These receptors originate from an adult in good health.

J is TRBJ1-1 and V is TRBV30, with D possibly TRBD1 on 6 matching bases. Germline V gene lookup returns CDR1 GTSNPN and CDR2 SVGIG (reference sequence). This CDR3 comprises 12 residues. With 3 bases removed from V and 7 bases from J, the gap between germline ends came to 12 bases. In DNA form, the CDR3 reads TGTGCCTGGAGAGAAGACAGGTTTGAAGCTTTCTTT. Encoded protein: CAWREDRFEAFF.

The chain uses TRBV6-5 and TRBJ1-2, with D uncertain. Per germline, CDR1 MNHEY and CDR2 SVGAGI. The CDR3 runs 13 residues. The V gene lost 8 bases and the J gene lost 10 bases, with 20 bases spanning the gap. CDR3 amino acids: CASLPPGALVYTF. The CDR3, as DNA: TGTGCCAGCCTACCCCCGGGAGCTTTGGTCTACACCTTC.

This rearrangement joins TRBV5-4 to TRBJ2-1; 8 nucleotides agree with TRBD2. The ends lost 3 bases at V and 9 bases at J; junction bases unmatched: 11. CDR3 size: 15 residues. CDR1 and CDR2 (germline): SGHNT, YYREEE (reference sequence). CDR3 amino acids: CASSSPGGGLGEQFF. CDR3 in DNA: TGTGCCAGCAGCTCCCCCGGGGGGGGCCTGGGTGAGCAGTTCTTC.

This clone has just a few counts. This chain links TRBV27 with TRBJ2-3; possibly TRBD1 for D (7 bases). Germline-derived CDR1 and CDR2 are MNHEY and SMNVEV (reference sequence). The CDR3 covers 16 residues. The V gene lost 1 base and the J gene lost 2 bases, with 13 bases spanning the gap. Here the CDR3 DNA reads TGTGCCAGCAGTTTATTGGACAGGACTATCACAGATACGCAGTATTTT. Translation: CASSLLDRTITDTQYF.

V and J are TRBV15 and TRBJ2-4, with 9 bases matching TRBD1. The junction had 11 bases not matched to a gene; V was cut back by 2 bases and J by 6 bases. CDR1 LNHNV and CDR2 YYDKDF come from the germline V gene (reference sequence). CDR3 length: 17 amino acids. The CDR3 reads CATSRTTGWGQGNIQYF. Here the CDR3 DNA reads TGTGCCACCAGCAGAACTACAGGGTGGGGACAGGGAAACATTCAGTACTTC.

This chain connects TRBV6-5 to TRBJ1-6, with D perhaps TRBD1 (5 bases). V was pared by 6 bases and J by 9 bases, with 18 bases between. The germline gives CDR1 MNHEY, CDR2 SVGAGI. This CDR3 spans 15 amino acids. The CDR3 loop is CASSPPGGESSPLHF. Here the CDR3 DNA reads TGTGCCAGCAGCCCCCCCGGGGGGGAAAGTTCACCCCTCCACTTT.

The chain has TRBV28 and TRBJ1-5; unclear D gene. Trimming removed 4 bases at V and 0 bases at J, with 13 bases between. Germline V lookup: CDR1 MDHEN, CDR2 SYDVKM. CDR3 size: 16 residues. Written as DNA, the CDR3 is TGTGCCAGCAGTTCCCTCAGCGCCGATAGCAATCAGCCCCAGCATTTT. Translated, it gives CASSSLSADSNQPQHF. Full variable domain (missing parts from reference TRBV28 and TRBJ1-5): DVKVTQSSRYLVKRTGEKVFLECVQDMDHENMFWYRQDPGLGLRLIYFSYDVKMKEKGDIPEGYSVSREKKERFSLILESASTNQTSMYLCASSSLSADSNQPQHFGDGTRLSIL.

The genes are TRBV2 and TRBJ1-2, with 7 bases matching TRBD1. CDR1 is SNHLY, CDR2 FYNNEI, per germline. The CDR3 totals 18 residues. With V trimmed by 2 bases and J by 8 bases, 20 bases remained unmatched. The CDR3 protein is CASSEKVGTESLTRGYTF. The DNA of the CDR3 is TGTGCCAGCAGTGAAAAAGTTGGGACAGAATCTTTAACGCGGGGCTACACCTTC. The full variable domain, with the rest looked up from reference TRBV2 and TRBJ1-2, is EPEVTQTPSHQVTQMGQEVILRCVPISNHLYFYWYRQILGQKVEFLVSFYNNEISEKSEIFDDQFSVERPDGSNFTLKIRSTKLEDSAMYFCASSEKVGTESLTRGYTFGSGTRLTVV.

Points on this clone: Other DNA sequences in this specimen translate into the identical CDR3. The chain couples TRBV27 to TRBJ2-2; D not resolved. V lost 3 bases to trimming and J lost 0 bases, with 5 bases between them. Germline V gene sequence: CDR1 MNHEY, CDR2 SMNVEV (reference sequence). The CDR3 spans 14 residues. CDR3 sequence reads: CASSFRANTGELFF. The CDR3 DNA reads TGTGCCAGCAGTTTCCGGGCGAACACCGGGGAGCTGTTTTTT.

This clone was observed a single time. CDR3 sequence (DNA): TGCGCCAGCAGTGAGCCCGGGATGAATCAGCCCCAGCATTTT. It codes for CASSEPGMNQPQHF. The chain links TRBV10-2 to TRBJ1-5; D remains unclear. Between the trimmed V and J ends, which lost 2 bases and 4 bases, there was a span of 9 bases. Per the germline V gene, CDR1 is WSHSY and CDR2 is SAAADI. This CDR3 has 14 residues.

The chain is built from TRBV7-6 and TRBJ2-1; D ambiguous. The V and J ends lost 1 base and 4 bases respectively, with 5 bases between them. Germline CDR1 reads SGHVS; CDR2 reads FNYEAQ. The CDR3 loop spans 13 amino acids. The CDR3 spells CASSLESYNEQFF. The CDR3 DNA reads TGTGCCAGCAGCTTAGAGTCTTACAATGAGCAGTTCTTC. The full variable domain, with the rest looked up from reference TRBV7-6 and TRBJ2-1, is GAGVSQSPRYKVTKRGQDVALRCDPISGHVSLYWYRQALGQGPEFLTYFNYEAQQDKSGLPNDRFSAERPEGSISTLTIQRTEQRDSAMYRCASSLESYNEQFFGPGTRLTVL.

The chain has TRBV21-1 and TRBJ1-2. TRBV21-1 is labeled a pseudogene. This CDR3 has 19 residues. CDR3 protein: CASSSMPLALSSDNYGYTF. The CDR3 nucleotides read TGTGCCAGCAGCTCGATGCCGCTGGCCCTATCCTCAGATAACTATGGCTACACCTTC.

The chain links TRBV7-2 to TRBJ2-5; TRBD1 agrees at 11 bases. V lost 1 base, J lost 4 bases, and 8 bases stayed unmatched. The CDR3 contains 17 residues. Germline CDR1 is SGHTA and CDR2 is FQGNSA. The CDR3 sequence is CASSLGWTGGAGETQYF. The CDR3, as DNA: TGTGCCAGCAGCTTAGGTTGGACAGGGGGCGCTGGAGAGACCCAGTACTTC.

The V and J genes are TRBV5-1 and TRBJ2-1; D is ambiguous. The CDR3 extends over 12 amino acids. V was cut by 2 bases and J by 8 bases, with 8 bases left in between. Germline CDR1 and CDR2: SGHRS and YFSETQ. The CDR3: CASSFDWYEQFF. CDR3 bases: TGCGCCAGCAGCTTCGATTGGTATGAGCAGTTCTTC.

The chain uses TRBV4-1 and TRBJ1-2, with 8 nucleotides matching TRBD1. V lost 4 bases to trimming and J lost 5 bases; unmatched junction nucleotides: 9. The CDR3 covers 15 residues. Per germline, CDR1 MGHRA and CDR2 YSYEKL. The CDR3 loop is CASSRGQGTSYGYTF. For the CDR3, the DNA is TGCGCCAGCAGCCGCGGACAGGGTACAAGTTATGGCTACACCTTC.

V usage is TRBV4-3 and J usage is TRBJ2-2; 7 nucleotides match TRBD1. V shed 0 bases, J shed 6 bases, and the junction held 1 base outside the gene matches. Per the germline V gene, CDR1 is LGHNA and CDR2 is YSLEER. This CDR3 is built from 14 residues. As DNA, the CDR3 is TGCGCCAGCAGCCAAGATGACAGGGCCGGGGAGCTGTTTTTT. Residues: CASSQDDRAGELFF.

The sample holds a few counts of this clone. The CDR3 protein is CAWSKDSTYEQYF. In DNA form, the CDR3 reads TGTGCCTGGAGTAAGGACAGTACCTACGAGCAGTACTTC. The chain couples TRBV30 to TRBJ2-7; D is perhaps TRBD1 (6 bases). Germline loops: CDR1 GTSNPN, CDR2 SVGIG (reference sequence). The CDR3 is made up of 13 amino acids. V was pared by 2 bases and J by 2 bases, with 10 bases between.

The V and J genes are TRBV6-6 and TRBJ1-2; D call uncertain. The CDR3 consists of 12 residues. The V end lost 4 bases, the J end lost 7 bases, and 10 bases lay between the germline ends. CDR1 and CDR2 from the germline V gene are MNHNY and SVGAGI (reference sequence). The CDR3 DNA reads as TGTGCCAGCAGTTCCCCTAGACCTGGCTACACCTTC. This encodes CASSSPRPGYTF.

As DNA, the CDR3 is TGTGCCAGCTCACAGCTAAGGGGGGATAATGGCTACACCTTC. This sequence encodes CASSQLRGDNGYTF. This chain connects TRBV18 to TRBJ1-2; the D gene is possibly TRBD1 (6 bases). Trimming took off 4 bases at V and 6 bases at J, with 15 bases between the two ends. This CDR3 has 14 residues. Germline CDR1 and CDR2: KGHSH and LQKENI.

This chain links TRBV5-8 with TRBJ1-2; D gene unclear. CDR1 and CDR2 (germline): SGHTS, YDEGEE. The CDR3 is 12 amino acids. Deletions cut 0 bases from V and 8 bases from J, with 8 bases between. The DNA for the CDR3 is TGTGCCAGCAGCTTGGAGACGGGGGGCTACACCTTC. Translated, it gives CASSLETGGYTF.

The V and J genes are TRBV9 and TRBJ2-3; D possibly corresponds to TRBD2 (6 bases). Trimming took off 0 bases at V and 6 bases at J, with 17 bases between the two ends. Germline CDR1 SGDLS, CDR2 YYNGEE. The CDR3 length is 16 residues. The CDR3 protein is CASSVAGGAPGDTQYF. As DNA, the CDR3 is TGTGCCAGCAGCGTAGCCGGGGGAGCGCCAGGTGATACGCAGTATTTT.

The chain recombines TRBV18 with TRBJ1-1, with D possibly TRBD1 on 6 matching bases. The CDR3 runs 18 residues. Germline V gives CDR1 KGHSH, CDR2 LQKENI. V was clipped by 5 bases and J by 0 bases, with 22 bases between them. The CDR3 bases are TGTGCCAGCTCAAGTCAGACATATGGGACATTGGTGAACACTGAAGCTTTCTTT. It is translated as CASSSQTYGTLVNTEAFF.

This clone was counted a few times. This CDR3 reads CAWTPEGGATEAFF. CDR3 nucleotides: TGTGCCTGGACCCCCGAGGGTGGGGCCACTGAAGCTTTCTTT. The rearrangement joins TRBV30 to TRBJ1-1, with D maybe TRBD1 (5 bases). CDR3 length: 14 residues. Germline CDR1 is GTSNPN and CDR2 is SVGIG (reference sequence). V was cut by 4 bases and J by 4 bases, with 16 bases left in between. Full variable domain (missing parts from reference TRBV30 and TRBJ1-1): SQTIHQWPATLVQPVGSPLSLECTVEGTSNPNLYWYRQAAGRGLQLLFYSVGIGQISSEVPQNLSASRPQDRQFILSSKKLLLSDSGFYLCAWTPEGGATEAFFGQGTRLTVV.